The 21 T cell receptor beta chains listed next were all sequenced from one sample in a study of CXCR3-negative and CXCR3-positive naive CD8 T cells. The method, 5' RACE with UMI labels, was used to prepare the TRB cDNA libraries. TCRdb reprocessed the 5' RACE reads and stores each CDR3 protein as one record, lacking DNA. With roughly 45,000 distinct CDR3 sequences in the sample, the ten largest clones hold roughly 2.4%. Source material: naive CXCR3- CD8+ T cells from blood. Subset here: CD45RO-CCR7+CD27+CD95- naive CD8+ T cells lacking CXCR3 (TNR3-). Source of these receptors: a human donor in good health. Some clones in this sample may be carry-over from other donors' samples.

The rearrangement uses TRBV20-1 and TRBJ1-2; TCRdb proposes TRBD1, but this gene call is untestable without DNA. CDR3 length equals 12 residues. Germline lookup yields CDR1 DFQATT and CDR2 SNEGSKA (reference sequence). Here the CDR3 reads CSARAGIYGYTF.

CDR3 region: CASRHSYEQYF. V gene TRBV27 combines with J gene TRBJ2-7. CDR1 is MNHEY, CDR2 SMNVEV, per germline (reference sequence). The CDR3 sequence is 11 residues long.

The genes are TRBV29-1 and TRBJ2-7; TCRdb indicates TRBD2, and absent DNA this call remains unverified. This CDR3 spans 15 amino acids. CDR1 and CDR2 (germline): SQVTM, ANQGSEA. Here the CDR3 reads CSVRTSGRFSYEQYF.

CDR3 sequence: CASSQELSDTQYF. The rearrangement links TRBV4-1 to TRBJ2-3. This CDR3 has 13 residues. From germline, CDR1 is MGHRA and CDR2 YSYEKL.

This rearrangement joins TRBV27 to TRBJ1-2. Germline assignment: CDR1 MNHEY and CDR2 SMNVEV (reference sequence). CDR3 length: 11 amino acids. The CDR3 here is CASKSYYGYTF.

V usage is TRBV10-3 and J usage is TRBJ2-5; TCRdb reports TRBD2, a call that lacks DNA to check it against. The CDR3 totals 17 residues. Germline V gene lookup returns CDR1 ENHRY and CDR2 SYGVKD. CDR3 protein: CAISDPLAGREGETQYF.

The chain uses TRBV28 and TRBJ2-7; TCRdb selects TRBD1, and the lack of DNA leaves this call unchecked. Germline CDR1 MDHEN, CDR2 SYDVKM. The CDR3 loop spans 16 amino acids. The CDR3 is CASSLSRDRSSYEQYF.

This chain links TRBV9 with TRBJ2-7; TCRdb outputs TRBD1, but without DNA this stays unchecked. The length of the CDR3 is 12 residues. Germline lookup yields CDR1 SGDLS and CDR2 YYNGEE. CDR3 sequence: CASSAPTGEQYF.

The chain uses TRBV28 and TRBJ1-1; the TCRdb D gene call, TRBD1, has no DNA to confirm it. This CDR3 contains 13 residues. Looked up from germline, CDR1 is MDHEN and CDR2 is SYDVKM. The chain's CDR3 is CASPSGEGRKAFF.

The chain links TRBV7-2 to TRBJ1-2. Germline CDR1 is SGHTA and CDR2 is FQGNSA. The CDR3 spans 14 residues. The CDR3 loop is CASNLLGDLGGYTF.

The chain recombines TRBV20-1 with TRBJ2-7; TCRdb's D call of TRBD2 is untestable without DNA. CDR3 length: 14 residues. Germline V lookup: CDR1 DFQATT, CDR2 SNEGSKA (reference sequence). The CDR3 here is CSARAPGLAYEQYF.

The chain recombines TRBV10-3 with TRBJ2-5; TCRdb's D call, TRBD2, is unchecked because there is no DNA. The CDR3 length is 14 residues. Germline V lookup: CDR1 ENHRY, CDR2 SYGVKD. The CDR3: CAISGETYQETQYF.

The chain joins TRBV29-1 to TRBJ2-7; TCRdb's D call of TRBD1 is untestable without DNA. The germline V gene encodes CDR1 SQVTM and CDR2 ANQGSEA. This CDR3 spans 11 amino acids. CDR3 residues: CSPSGAYEQYF.

J is TRBJ2-3 and V is TRBV23-1; there is no DNA to check the TCRdb D call of TRBD1. Being an ORF, TRBV23-1 has a function that is uncertain. The CDR3 is 16 amino acids. The CDR3 sequence is CASSQSQAGGTDTQYF.

The genes are TRBV29-1 and TRBJ1-1. CDR1 and CDR2 from the germline V gene are SQVTM and ANQGSEA. The CDR3 loop spans 13 amino acids. The CDR3 loop reads CSVEDGQNTEAFF.

The chain is built from TRBV11-2 and TRBJ2-1. The CDR3 is 15 amino acids. Germline CDR1 SGHAT, CDR2 FQNNGV. This CDR3 reads CASSFSGRSNNEQFF.

V gene TRBV5-1 combines with J gene TRBJ2-1. The CDR3 loop spans 13 amino acids. The germline V gene encodes CDR1 SGHRS and CDR2 YFSETQ. The CDR3 reads CASSLESYNEQFF.

CDR3 in amino acids: CATSTLGGTGLNEQYF. The V gene is TRBV15, the J gene TRBJ2-7; TCRdb selects TRBD2, and the lack of DNA leaves this call unchecked. This CDR3 is built from 16 residues. Germline V gene data show CDR1 as LNHNV and CDR2 as YYDKDF (reference sequence).

The V gene is TRBV29-1, the J gene TRBJ2-1; the TCRdb D gene call, TRBD1, has no DNA to confirm it. Germline lookup yields CDR1 SQVTM and CDR2 ANQGSEA. There are 17 residues in the CDR3. CDR3 in amino acids: CSVCPTLSGGHYNEQFF.

The rearrangement uses TRBV28 and TRBJ1-5; TCRdb reports TRBD1, a call that lacks DNA to check it against. CDR1 and CDR2 (germline): MDHEN, SYDVKM. This CDR3 comprises 15 residues. CDR3 amino acids: CASSPTGEGNQPQHF.

V is TRBV29-1 and J is TRBJ1-2. Germline V gene data show CDR1 as SQVTM and CDR2 as ANQGSEA. This CDR3 is 11 amino acids long. The CDR3 spells CSVVGSHGYTF.